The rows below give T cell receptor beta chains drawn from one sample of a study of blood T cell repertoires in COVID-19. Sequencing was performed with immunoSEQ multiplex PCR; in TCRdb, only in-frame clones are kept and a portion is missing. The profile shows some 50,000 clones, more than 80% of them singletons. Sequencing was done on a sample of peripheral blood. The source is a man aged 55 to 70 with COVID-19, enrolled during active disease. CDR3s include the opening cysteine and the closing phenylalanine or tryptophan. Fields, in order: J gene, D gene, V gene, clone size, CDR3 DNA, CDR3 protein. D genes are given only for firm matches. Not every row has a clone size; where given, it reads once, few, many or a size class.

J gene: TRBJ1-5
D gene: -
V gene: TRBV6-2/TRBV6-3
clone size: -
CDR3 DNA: TGTGCCAGCAGCCGGGGGGGCGGGCAGAATCAGCCCCAGCATTTT
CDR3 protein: CASSRGGGQNQPQHF

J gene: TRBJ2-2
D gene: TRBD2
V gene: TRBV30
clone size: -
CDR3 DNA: TGTGCCTGCCCGGGCGGGGGGTGGCCGGACACCGGGGAGCTGTTTTTT
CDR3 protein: CACPGGGWPDTGELFF

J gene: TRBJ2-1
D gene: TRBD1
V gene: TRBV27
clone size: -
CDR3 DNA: TGTGCCAGCAGTTTCCGGGACAGGGTGAATGAGCAGTTCTTC
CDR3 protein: CASSFRDRVNEQFF

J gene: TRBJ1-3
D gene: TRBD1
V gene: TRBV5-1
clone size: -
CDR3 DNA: TGCGCCAGCAGCGAATCTGGGACAGGGCTCTCCATATATTTT
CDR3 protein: CASSESGTGLSIYF

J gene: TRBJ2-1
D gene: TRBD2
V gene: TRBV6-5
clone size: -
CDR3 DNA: TGTGCCAGCAGTTACGCTAGCGGGAGGACCGACAATGAGCAGTTCTTC
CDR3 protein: CASSYASGRTDNEQFF

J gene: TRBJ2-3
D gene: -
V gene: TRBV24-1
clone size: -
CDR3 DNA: TGTGCCACCAGTGATCCCAGGACAGCGATAGATACGCAGTATTTT
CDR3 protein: CATSDPRTAIDTQYF

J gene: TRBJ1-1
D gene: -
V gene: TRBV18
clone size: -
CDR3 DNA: TGTGCCAGCTCACCGACAAGAATGAACACTGAAGCTTTCTTT
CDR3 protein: CASSPTRMNTEAFF

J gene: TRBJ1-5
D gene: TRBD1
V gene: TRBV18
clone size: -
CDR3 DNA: TGTGCCAGCTCACTGGGGACAGGGGGGCAGCCCCAGCATTTT
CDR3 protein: CASSLGTGGQPQHF

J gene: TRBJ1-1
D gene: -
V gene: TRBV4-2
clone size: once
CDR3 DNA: TGTGCCAGCAGCCAAGATCCCAGACAGACTGAAGCTTTCTTT
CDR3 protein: CASSQDPRQTEAFF

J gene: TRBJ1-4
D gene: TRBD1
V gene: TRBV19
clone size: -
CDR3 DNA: TGTGCCACCGTTAACAGGGGGAATGAAAAACTGTTTTTT
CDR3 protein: CATVNRGNEKLFF

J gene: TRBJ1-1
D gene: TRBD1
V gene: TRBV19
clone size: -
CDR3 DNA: TGTGCCAGTACCCATCGCAAACCGGGACAGGGGTATAAATGGGGTTTTGAAGCTTTCTTT
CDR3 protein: CASTHRKPGQGYKWGFEAFF

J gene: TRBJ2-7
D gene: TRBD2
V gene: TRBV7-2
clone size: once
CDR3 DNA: TGTGCCAGCAGCTTAGCACTAGCGGGAGGATCCTACGAGCAGTACTTC
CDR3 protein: CASSLALAGGSYEQYF

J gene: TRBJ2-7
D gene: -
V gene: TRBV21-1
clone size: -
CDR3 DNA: TGTGCCAGCAGCCCTGTCGGTAGCGGTTACGAGCAGTACTTC
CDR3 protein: CASSPVGSGYEQYF

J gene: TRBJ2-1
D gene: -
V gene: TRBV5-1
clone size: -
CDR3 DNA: TGCGCCAGCAGCCCAACGAACAGGTACAATGAGCAGTTCTTC
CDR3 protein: CASSPTNRYNEQFF

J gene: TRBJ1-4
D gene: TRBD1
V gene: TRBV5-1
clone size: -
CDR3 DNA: TGCGCCAGCAGCTTAGGACTGCCGGGACAGGGGAAAGAAAAACTGTTTTTT
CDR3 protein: CASSLGLPGQGKEKLFF

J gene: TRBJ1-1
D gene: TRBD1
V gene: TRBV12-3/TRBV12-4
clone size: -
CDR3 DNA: TGTGCCAGCAGTTCCACAAACAGGGGAACTTTCTTT
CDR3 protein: CASSSTNRGTFF

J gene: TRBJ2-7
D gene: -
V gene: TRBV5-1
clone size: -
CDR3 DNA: TGCGCCAGCAGCAGTGTAGGATCTGAGGGATACGAGCAGTACTTC
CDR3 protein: CASSSVGSEGYEQYF

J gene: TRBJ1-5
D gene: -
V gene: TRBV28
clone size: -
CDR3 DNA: TGTGCCAGCAGTTTAGGCGGGACCCTATATCAGCCCCAGCATTTT
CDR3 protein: CASSLGGTLYQPQHF

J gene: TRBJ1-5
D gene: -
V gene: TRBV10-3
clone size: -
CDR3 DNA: TGTGCCATCAGTGAGTCCGAGCATCATCTTCAGCCCCAGCATTTT
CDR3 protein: CAISESEHHLQPQHF

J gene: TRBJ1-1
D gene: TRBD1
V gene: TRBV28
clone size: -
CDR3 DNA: TGTGCCAGCACAAGGACAGGGGGCATGAACACTGAAGCTTTCTTT
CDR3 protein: CASTRTGGMNTEAFF

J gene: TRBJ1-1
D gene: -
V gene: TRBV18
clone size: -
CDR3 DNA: TGTGCCAGCTCACCAGGGGGCGGAAACACTGAAGCTTTCTTT
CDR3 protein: CASSPGGGNTEAFF

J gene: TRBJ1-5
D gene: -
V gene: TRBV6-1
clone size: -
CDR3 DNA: TGTGCCAGCAGTGAGTGGTCCAGGCGAAGGGGTCAGCCCCAGCATTTT
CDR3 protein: CASSEWSRRRGQPQHF

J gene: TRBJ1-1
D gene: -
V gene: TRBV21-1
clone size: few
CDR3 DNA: TGTGCCAGCAGCTTGGGGCCGAACACTGAAGCTTTCTTT
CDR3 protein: CASSLGPNTEAFF

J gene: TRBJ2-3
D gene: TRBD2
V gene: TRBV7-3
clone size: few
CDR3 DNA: TGTGCCAGCAGCTCGGGACTAGCGACAGATACGCAGTATTTT
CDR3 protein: CASSSGLATDTQYF

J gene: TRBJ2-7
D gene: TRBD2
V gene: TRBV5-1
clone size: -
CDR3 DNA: TGCGCCAGCAGCTTGGGCCTAGCGGGGTACTCCTACGAGCAGTACTTC
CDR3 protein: CASSLGLAGYSYEQYF

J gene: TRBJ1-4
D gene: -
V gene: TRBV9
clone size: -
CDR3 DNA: TGTGCCAGCAGCGTAGGAAACAGGAATGAAAAACTGTTTTTT
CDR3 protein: CASSVGNRNEKLFF

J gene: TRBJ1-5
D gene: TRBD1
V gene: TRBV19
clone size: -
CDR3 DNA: TGTGCCAGTAATCCCGAGGACAGGGGAAGACAGCCCCAGCATTTT
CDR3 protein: CASNPEDRGRQPQHF